The 15 T cell receptor beta chains given below trace back to one sample, sequenced in a study of blood T cell repertoires in COVID-19. Clones were read by immunoSEQ multiplex PCR, and TCRdb kept only the in-frame ones, dropping some. The profile shows 150,000 to 200,000 clones, 81% of them singletons. Specimen: peripheral blood. These receptors were taken from a woman at least 80 years old with COVID-19, enrolled during active disease.

The chain links TRBV10-3 to TRBJ2-7; the match to TRBD2 covers 8 bases. Germline V CDR1 and CDR2: ENHRY, SYGVKD. This CDR3 region has 14 residues. The V and J ends lost 6 bases and 5 bases, in that order; junction bases with no gene match: 9. The CDR3 is CAIRPAGETHEQYF. Here the CDR3 DNA reads TGTGCCATCAGACCAGCGGGAGAGACTCACGAGCAGTACTTC.

The chain joins TRBV7-2 to TRBJ1-6; 10 bases match TRBD1. This CDR3 contains 17 residues. J was trimmed by 10 bases and V by 6 bases; bases with no gene match: 15. CDR1 is SGHTA and CDR2 is FQGNSA in the germline V gene. The CDR3 DNA follows: TGTGCCAGCAGACAAAGAGGGGGACAGGGGATAGCCTCACCCCTCCACTTT. Translated, it gives CASRQRGGQGIASPLHF.

The rearrangement links TRBV28 to TRBJ2-1, with D tentatively TRBD1 (6 bases). The CDR3 extends over 14 amino acids. Trimming stripped 8 bases from V and 4 bases from J, with 15 bases between. Per the germline V gene, CDR1 is MDHEN and CDR2 is SYDVKM. CDR3 amino acids: CASGGTGPYNEQFF. The CDR3 DNA reads as TGTGCCAGCGGAGGAACAGGGCCGTACAATGAGCAGTTCTTC. The full variable domain, with the rest looked up from reference TRBV28 and TRBJ2-1, is DVKVTQSSRYLVKRTGEKVFLECVQDMDHENMFWYRQDPGLGLRLIYFSYDVKMKEKGDIPEGYSVSREKKERFSLILESASTNQTSMYLCASGGTGPYNEQFFGPGTRLTVL.

The genes are TRBV9 and TRBJ2-2, with no clear D. Looked up from germline, CDR1 is SGDLS and CDR2 is YYNGEE. V lost 0 bases and J lost 7, with 10 bases in between. The CDR3 runs 14 residues. This CDR3 reads CASSVGMGDGELFF. The CDR3 DNA reads TGTGCCAGCAGCGTAGGTATGGGCGACGGGGAGCTGTTTTTT.

This clone has only a few counts. V and J are TRBV7-8 and TRBJ2-4, with 8 bases lining up with TRBD1. V dropped 3 bases and J dropped 1; count of bases not matched to a gene: 2. The germline CDR1 and CDR2 sequences are SGHVS and FQNEAQ. The CDR3 contains 15 residues. The DNA of the CDR3 is TGTGCCAGCAGCTTCCGGACAGGGGCCAAAAACATTCAGTACTTC. It encodes CASSFRTGAKNIQYF. The whole variable domain, remainder taken from reference TRBV7-8 and TRBJ2-4, is GAGVSQSPRYKVAKRGQDVALRCDPISGHVSLFWYQQALGQGPEFLTYFQNEAQLDKSGLPSDRFFAERPEGSVSTLKIQRTQQEDSAVYLCASSFRTGAKNIQYFGAGTRLSVL.

This chain joins TRBV28 and TRBJ1-1, with D maybe TRBD1 (6 bases). Trimming took 7 bases from V and 11 from J, leaving 26 bases between them. The length of the CDR3 is 15 residues. Germline-derived CDR1 and CDR2 are MDHEN and SYDVKM. The CDR3 loop reads CASISWWTASVGAFF. The CDR3 region has the DNA TGTGCCAGCATCTCATGGTGGACAGCCTCAGTAGGGGCTTTCTTT.

This clone showed up just once. The CDR3 region is CASSPNTAYSGNTIYF. In DNA, the CDR3 is TGTGCCAGCAGCCCAAATACTGCCTACTCTGGAAACACCATATATTTT. V gene TRBV11-3 combines with J gene TRBJ1-3, with unresolved D. This CDR3 has 16 residues. The germline V and J ends were trimmed by 5 bases and 0 bases, with 14 bases remaining between them. The germline gives CDR1 SGHNT, CDR2 YENEEA.

The rearrangement links TRBV2 to TRBJ2-2, with 9 bases lining up with TRBD2. Germline assignment: CDR1 SNHLY and CDR2 FYNNEI. This CDR3 spans 19 amino acids. The V segment lost 2 bases and the J segment 6 bases; nucleotides outside the gene matches: 16. The CDR3 region has the DNA TGTGCCAGCAGTGAATTCGTGATAGCGGGAGATGGCATAGCCGGGGAGCTGTTTTTT. Protein: CASSEFVIAGDGIAGELFF. The full variable domain, with the rest looked up from reference TRBV2 and TRBJ2-2, is EPEVTQTPSHQVTQMGQEVILRCVPISNHLYFYWYRQILGQKVEFLVSFYNNEISEKSEIFDDQFSVERPDGSNFTLKIRSTKLEDSAMYFCASSEFVIAGDGIAGELFFGEGSRLTVL.

V gene TRBV6-2 or TRBV6-3 combines with J gene TRBJ1-1, with a possible D match to TRBD1 (6 bases). V was trimmed by 4 bases and J by 5 bases, leaving 14 bases between them. The CDR3 is 14 residues long. Germline CDR1 and CDR2: MNHEY and SVGEGT. DNA for the CDR3: TGTGCCAGCAGTTCCAACAGGGTGTCAACTGAAGCTTTCTTT. This codes for CASSSNRVSTEAFF.

CDR3: CASSVAGDYGYTF. CDR3 coding DNA: TGTGCCAGTAGTGTGGCAGGGGACTATGGCTACACCTTC. The rearrangement links TRBV19 to TRBJ1-2, with D possibly matching TRBD1 (6 bases). Deletions cut 5 bases from V and 3 bases from J, with 10 bases between. The CDR3 has 13 residues. Germline V gene data show CDR1 as LNHDA and CDR2 as SQIVND (reference sequence).

The chain links TRBV24-1 to TRBJ2-3; 13 nucleotides align to TRBD2. Per germline, CDR1 KGHDR and CDR2 SFDVKD. The CDR3 has 16 amino acids. The junction had 4 bases not matched to a gene; V was cut back by 4 bases and J by 4 bases. In nucleotides, the CDR3 is TGTGCCACCAGTGACACTAGCGGGGGGGCCGCAGATACGCAGTATTTT. It codes for CATSDTSGGAADTQYF.

The rearrangement links TRBV11-2 to TRBJ1-1; TRBD1 matches at 10 bases. V shed 6 bases, J shed 3 bases, and the junction held 10 bases outside the gene matches. In germline, CDR1 is SGHAT, CDR2 FQNNGV. This CDR3 region has 16 residues. CDR3 sequence: CASRDPGQGVDTEAFF. DNA of the CDR3: TGTGCCAGCAGAGACCCCGGACAGGGGGTGGACACTGAAGCTTTCTTT.

The rearrangement links TRBV5-1 to TRBJ2-7; 8 nucleotides match TRBD2. The CDR3 covers 15 residues. CDR1 is SGHRS and CDR2 is YFSETQ in the germline V gene. Trimming removed 0 bases from V and 3 bases from J; junction bases left unmatched: 5. For the CDR3, the DNA is TGCGCCAGCAGCTTGGCTCCCGGGACTAGCTACGAGCAGTACTTC. This sequence encodes CASSLAPGTSYEQYF.

On this clone: Relative to the germline gene, one junction end is altered; a read error may explain this. The chain is built from TRBV19 and TRBJ1-2; 9 bases agree with TRBD1. Germline lookup yields CDR1 LNHDA and CDR2 SQIVND (reference sequence). CDR3 length equals 14 residues. The CDR3 sequence: CASSPPGTGYGYTF. In DNA form, the CDR3 reads TGTGCCAGTAGTCCCCCCGGGACAGGGTATGGGTACACCTTC.

This clone was counted a few times. The chain uses TRBV29-1 and TRBJ1-1; no firm D call. From germline, CDR1 is SQVTM and CDR2 ANQGSEA. This CDR3 spans 11 amino acids. The V gene lost 6 bases and the J gene lost 5 bases, with 10 bases spanning the gap. CDR3 sequence (DNA): TGCAGCGTACTAGTTGTAACTGAAGCTTTCTTT. Amino acid sequence: CSVLVVTEAFF.